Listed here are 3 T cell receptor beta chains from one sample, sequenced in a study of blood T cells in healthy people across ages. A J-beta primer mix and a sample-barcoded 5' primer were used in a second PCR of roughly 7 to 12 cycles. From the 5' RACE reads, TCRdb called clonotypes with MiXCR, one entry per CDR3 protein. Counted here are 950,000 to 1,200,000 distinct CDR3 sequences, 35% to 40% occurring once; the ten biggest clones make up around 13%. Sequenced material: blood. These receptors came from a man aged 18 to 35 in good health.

CDR3 sequence: CSALGGSDEQFF. The CDR3 DNA sequence: TGCAGTGCTCTAGGGGGGTCAGATGAGCAGTTCTTC. V gene TRBV20-1 combines with J gene TRBJ2-1, with D possibly called TRBD1 or TRBD2 (6 bases each). V dropped 5 bases and J dropped 8 bases, with 13 bases sitting between them. From germline, CDR1 is DFQATT and CDR2 SNEGSKA (reference sequence). This CDR3 spans 12 amino acids.

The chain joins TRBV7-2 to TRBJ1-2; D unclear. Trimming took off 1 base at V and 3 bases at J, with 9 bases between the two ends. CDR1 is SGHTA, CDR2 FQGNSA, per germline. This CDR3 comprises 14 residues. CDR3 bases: TGTGCCAGCAGCTTAGGGGTCTCTGACTATGGCTACACCTTC. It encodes CASSLGVSDYGYTF.

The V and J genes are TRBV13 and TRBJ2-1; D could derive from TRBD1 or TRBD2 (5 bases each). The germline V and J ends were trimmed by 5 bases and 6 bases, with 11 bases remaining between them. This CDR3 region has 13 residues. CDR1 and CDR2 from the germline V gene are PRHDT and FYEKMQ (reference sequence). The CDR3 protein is CASSQYGTNEQFF. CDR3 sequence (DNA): TGTGCCAGCAGCCAATATGGGACCAATGAGCAGTTCTTC.